A selection of T cell receptor beta chains follows, all from one sample in a study of T cell repertoires in cytomegalovirus infection. TCRdb itself ran the reads through MiXCR, one entry per CDR3 protein. Of under 70,000 distinct CDR3 sequences in the sample, 25% to 40% were seen once. Their recognized antigens are unknown. Sample: PBMCs, sequenced either directly or after in vitro stimulation (not recorded which). The receptors shown here come from a human donor in good health (CMV status not recorded). Some clones in this sample may be carry-over from other donors' samples. Each CDR3 is given with its conserved first and last residue. Each record gives: J gene, clone size, V gene, D gene, CDR3 DNA, CDR3 protein. The D gene is left open where the match is weak. Not every row has a clone size; where given, it reads once, few, many or a size class.

J gene: TRBJ2-1
clone size: -
V gene: TRBV28
D gene: -
CDR3 DNA: TGTGCCAGCACTCCAGTCTCGCAGAGGGTTCGGCACAATGAGCAGTTCTTC
CDR3 protein: CASTPVSQRVRHNEQFF

J gene: TRBJ2-1
clone size: few
V gene: TRBV11-2
D gene: TRBD2
CDR3 DNA: TGTGCCAGCAGCTCTCCGGGACTAGCGGAGGGAGGTGAGCAGTTCTTC
CDR3 protein: CASSSPGLAEGGEQFF

J gene: TRBJ1-5
clone size: -
V gene: TRBV5-1
D gene: -
CDR3 DNA: TGCGCCAGCAGCCCGACGGGTTCTGGACAGCCCCAGCATTTT
CDR3 protein: CASSPTGSGQPQHF

J gene: TRBJ2-1
clone size: -
V gene: TRBV5-1
D gene: TRBD2
CDR3 DNA: TGCGCCAGCACTAAGCGGGAGTTGGACAATGAGCAGTTCTTC
CDR3 protein: CASTKRELDNEQFF

J gene: TRBJ1-5
clone size: few
V gene: TRBV27
D gene: -
CDR3 DNA: TGTGCCAGCAGTTTTATAGATCAGCCCCAGCATTTT
CDR3 protein: CASSFIDQPQHF

J gene: TRBJ2-2
clone size: -
V gene: TRBV5-3
D gene: -
CDR3 DNA: TGTGCCAGAAGACAGGACCGGTACACCGGGGAGCTGTTTTTT
CDR3 protein: CARRQDRYTGELFF

J gene: TRBJ1-1
clone size: -
V gene: TRBV27
D gene: -
CDR3 DNA: TGTGCCAGCAGTTTATCCAACCAGAACACTGAAGCTTTCTTT
CDR3 protein: CASSLSNQNTEAFF

J gene: TRBJ1-2
clone size: few
V gene: TRBV11-2
D gene: TRBD1
CDR3 DNA: TGTGCCAGCAGCTTAGCAGGGGGACATAATGGCTACACCTTC
CDR3 protein: CASSLAGGHNGYTF

J gene: TRBJ1-1
clone size: few
V gene: TRBV7-2
D gene: -
CDR3 DNA: TGTGCCAGCAGCTTAAGGTCAGGGAACACTGAAGCTTTCTTT
CDR3 protein: CASSLRSGNTEAFF

J gene: TRBJ2-4
clone size: -
V gene: TRBV7-8
D gene: -
CDR3 DNA: TGTGCCAGCAGCTTAGATTTCAGTCCCCTAGCCAAAAACATTCAGTACTTC
CDR3 protein: CASSLDFSPLAKNIQYF

J gene: TRBJ1-1
clone size: -
V gene: TRBV5-1
D gene: -
CDR3 DNA: TGCGCCAGCAGCGTCGGGGTCGGGGTGGAAGCTTTCTTT
CDR3 protein: CASSVGVGVEAFF

J gene: TRBJ1-4
clone size: -
V gene: TRBV5-6
D gene: TRBD1
CDR3 DNA: TGTGCCAGCAGCTTGGGGGTTCGGACAGGGTCAAATGAAAAACTGTTTTTT
CDR3 protein: CASSLGVRTGSNEKLFF

J gene: TRBJ2-1
clone size: -
V gene: TRBV19
D gene: TRBD2
CDR3 DNA: TGTGCCAGTCGGGAGGGCAATGAGCAGTTCTTC
CDR3 protein: CASREGNEQFF

J gene: TRBJ2-7
clone size: -
V gene: TRBV10-3
D gene: TRBD2
CDR3 DNA: TGTGCCATCGAGGCTAGCGGGGGATACGAGCAGTACTTC
CDR3 protein: CAIEASGGYEQYF

J gene: TRBJ2-3
clone size: few
V gene: TRBV5-1
D gene: -
CDR3 DNA: TGCGCCAGCAGCTTGGAGCTAGTAGGTTCTAGCACAGATACGCAGTATTTT
CDR3 protein: CASSLELVGSSTDTQYF

J gene: TRBJ1-1
clone size: -
V gene: TRBV19
D gene: -
CDR3 DNA: TGTGCCAGTAGTATAGAACCCGGGGTAGGCACTGAAGCTTTCTTT
CDR3 protein: CASSIEPGVGTEAFF

J gene: TRBJ1-1
clone size: -
V gene: TRBV10-3
D gene: -
CDR3 DNA: TGTGCCATCAGTGATATTGCCAAGGGACCAGGGTCCACTGAAGCTTTCTTT
CDR3 protein: CAISDIAKGPGSTEAFF